Below, 20 T cell receptor beta chains from the same sample are listed, as sequenced in a study of blood T cell repertoires in COVID-19. Produced via immunoSEQ multiplex PCR; TCRdb's table is partial and in-frame only. This table has approximately 250,000 clones, around 85% appearing once. Sequencing input: peripheral blood. The receptors originated from a man aged 50 to 60 with COVID-19, enrolled during active disease.

V and J are TRBV11-3 and TRBJ2-7; a possible D gene is TRBD1 (5 bases). CDR1 and CDR2 (germline): SGHNT, YENEEA. Trimming removed 3 bases at V and 4 bases at J, with 13 bases between. The CDR3 is 14 amino acids. CDR3 nucleotide sequence: TGTGCCAGCAGCTTTGTCCAGGGATTGTACGAGCAGTACTTC. Residues: CASSFVQGLYEQYF.

The V gene is TRBV19, the J gene TRBJ2-1, with 7 bases identical to TRBD1. This CDR3 region has 14 residues. V shed 5 bases and J 7 bases; nucleotides not matched to a gene: 8. CDR1 LNHDA and CDR2 SQIVND come from the germline V gene (reference sequence). The CDR3 sequence: CASSEGQSWNEQFF. For the CDR3, the DNA is TGTGCCAGTAGTGAGGGACAGTCTTGGAATGAGCAGTTCTTC.

V gene TRBV9 combines with J gene TRBJ1-1, with 12 positions matching TRBD1. The V gene's germline CDR1 is SGDLS and CDR2 YYNGEE. This CDR3 is built from 15 residues. V shed 3 bases, J shed 5 bases, and the junction held 5 bases outside the gene matches. Here the CDR3 DNA reads TGTGCCAGCAGCGGGGGACAGGGGGCAGGGACTGAAGCTTTCTTT. It encodes CASSGGQGAGTEAFF.

The J gene is TRBJ1-2, the V gene TRBV28, with a possible D match to TRBD1 (5 bases). The germline gives CDR1 MDHEN, CDR2 SYDVKM. The CDR3 loop spans 12 amino acids. Deletions cut 5 bases from V and 6 bases from J, with 10 bases between. CDR3 in amino acids: CASSKQGNGYTF. The CDR3 nucleotides are TGTGCCAGCAGTAAGCAGGGCAATGGCTACACCTTC.

This clone turned up a few times. The genes are TRBV18 and TRBJ1-1; 8 bases match TRBD1. V lost 5 bases and J lost 0; bases outside the gene matches: 8. This CDR3 has 16 residues. Germline CDR1 and CDR2: KGHSH and LQKENI. CDR3 bases: TGTGCCAGCTCATACGGACAGGGAAACTTGAACACTGAAGCTTTCTTT. Translation: CASSYGQGNLNTEAFF. Complete variable domain (other parts from reference TRBV18 and TRBJ1-1): NAGVMQNPRHLVRRRGQEARLRCSPMKGHSHVYWYRQLPEEGLKFMVYLQKENIIDESGMPKERFSAEFPKEGPSILRIQQVVRGDSAAYFCASSYGQGNLNTEAFFGQGTRLTVV.

This chain joins TRBV28 and TRBJ2-7; TRBD1 might be the D (5 bases). V was pared by 7 bases and J by 2 bases, with 9 bases between. CDR1 and CDR2 (germline): MDHEN, SYDVKM. CDR3 length: 12 amino acids. For the CDR3, the DNA is TGTGCCAGCACAGCAGGGACCTACGAGCAGTACTTC. Its protein product is CASTAGTYEQYF.

The V and J genes are TRBV2 and TRBJ2-4; 12 nucleotides match TRBD1. The trim removed 7 bases at V and 0 bases at J, leaving 10 bases unmatched. Germline V gene data show CDR1 as SNHLY and CDR2 as FYNNEI. The CDR3 sequence is 18 residues long. The CDR3 region is CASKIRDRGLTAKNIQYF. The CDR3 DNA follows: TGTGCCAGCAAAATCCGGGACAGGGGGCTGACAGCCAAAAACATTCAGTACTTC.

This chain uses TRBV4-2 with TRBJ1-4, with D perhaps matching TRBD1 (5 bases). V lost 1 base to trimming and J lost 8 bases, with 17 bases between them. This CDR3 comprises 16 residues. Germline CDR1 reads LGHNA; CDR2 reads YNFKEQ. The CDR3 nucleotides are TGTGCCAGCAGCCAAGTCCTGGGCAGGGCGGGGGAAAAACTGTTTTTT. As protein: CASSQVLGRAGEKLFF.

For this clone: The junction does not match germline at one end; this may be a read error. This sequence joins TRBV5-1 and TRBJ2-2; D may be TRBD2 (6 bases). The CDR3 has 16 amino acids. Germline V gene sequence: CDR1 SGHRS, CDR2 YFSETQ. The CDR3: CASSPGGLAKTGELFF. CDR3 sequence (DNA): TGCGCCAGCAGCCCGGGTGGTCTAGCGAAGACCGGGGAGCTGTTTTTT.

This clone was seen just once. CDR3: CASSLAGQSYGYTF. In DNA form, the CDR3 reads TGTGCCAGCAGCTTGGCTGGGCAGTCCTATGGCTACACCTTC. The V call is TRBV5-4, the J call TRBJ1-2; no firm D call. The germline V gene has CDR1 SGHNT and CDR2 YYREEE (reference sequence). Trimming removed 0 bases at V and 4 bases at J, with 10 bases between. The CDR3 runs 14 residues.

This clone has only one observation. This rearrangement joins TRBV7-8 to TRBJ2-5, with 9 bases lining up with TRBD2. V gave up 5 bases and J gave up 5 bases; unmatched junction bases: 12. The CDR3 runs to 16 residues. In germline, CDR1 is SGHVS, CDR2 FQNEAQ. The CDR3, as DNA: TGTGCCAGCAGCACCCCCTCGGGACTAGCTTGGGAGACCCAGTACTTC. It yields the protein CASSTPSGLAWETQYF.

This clone was observed a single time. This chain's CDR3 is CSASLAGGPQDTQYF. The CDR3 nucleotides are TGCAGTGCTAGTCTAGCGGGGGGCCCCCAGGATACGCAGTATTTT. The chain couples TRBV20-1 to TRBJ2-3; 11 bases match TRBD2. The V gene end was trimmed by 3 bases and the J gene end by 6 bases; junction bases not matched to a gene: 8. Per germline, CDR1 DFQATT and CDR2 SNEGSKA (reference sequence). The CDR3 sequence is 15 residues long.

The V gene is TRBV14, the J gene TRBJ2-7, with 9 bases matching TRBD1. Per germline, CDR1 SGHDN and CDR2 FVKESK. The CDR3 is 13 amino acids. Trimming removed 6 bases from V and 0 bases from J; junction bases left unmatched: 0. Here the CDR3 reads CASRDRGSYEQYF. The CDR3 DNA is TGTGCCAGCAGGGACAGGGGCTCCTACGAGCAGTACTTC.

The rearrangement uses TRBV3-1 (or the pseudogene TRBV3-2) and TRBJ2-6, with D perhaps TRBD2 (6 bases). Trimming cost V 5 bases and J 0 bases, with 14 bases left between them. The germline V gene has CDR1 LGHDT and CDR2 YNNKEL (reference sequence). The CDR3 is made up of 17 amino acids. The CDR3 DNA reads TGTGCCAGCAGCTCAGGACTATACAACTCTGGGGCCAACGTCCTGACTTTC. This sequence encodes CASSSGLYNSGANVLTF.

CDR3 nucleotide sequence: TGTGCCAGCAGCTTAATGGGCAGACAACAAGAGACCCAGTACTTC. Translation: CASSLMGRQQETQYF. The genes are TRBV7-3 and TRBJ2-5, with D uncertain. In germline, CDR1 is SGHTA, CDR2 FQGTGA. Trimming took off 1 base at V and 2 bases at J, with 11 bases between the two ends. This CDR3 is built from 15 residues.

The V call is TRBV27, the J call TRBJ1-1; TRBD1 aligns across 7 bases. Germline CDR1 MNHEY, CDR2 SMNVEV (reference sequence). Trimming took 6 bases from V and 2 from J; bases not matched to a gene: 6. The CDR3 is 14 amino acids. This chain's CDR3 is CASRGDRSNTEAFF. CDR3 in DNA: TGTGCCAGCAGGGGGGACAGAAGCAACACTGAAGCTTTCTTT.

The chain joins TRBV6-5 to TRBJ1-2; D uncertain. The CDR3 covers 15 residues. Deletions cut 6 bases from V and 0 bases from J, with 14 bases between. Germline V gene lookup returns CDR1 MNHEY and CDR2 SVGAGI. CDR3 nucleotide sequence: TGTGCCAGCAGGGGCAATTGGGGAGCTAACTATGGCTACACCTTC. This codes for CASRGNWGANYGYTF.

The chain carries TRBV15 and TRBJ2-3; a weak D match, TRBD2 (6 bases). Germline CDR1 is LNHNV and CDR2 is YYDKDF (reference sequence). The CDR3 is 16 residues long. Trimming took 6 bases from V and 2 from J, leaving 18 bases between them. The DNA for the CDR3 is TGTGCCACCAGAACGGGCCTAGCGTCTGACACAGATACGCAGTATTTT. Encoded protein: CATRTGLASDTDTQYF.

V and J are TRBV4-1 and TRBJ2-1; a possible D gene is TRBD2 (5 bases). Per the germline V gene, CDR1 is MGHRA and CDR2 is YSYEKL. V shed 2 bases and J shed 3 bases, with 14 bases lying between them. The CDR3 sequence is 16 residues long. In DNA form, the CDR3 reads TGCGCCAGCAGCCAAAATCAGGTAGAGGGCTACAATGAGCAGTTCTTC. This sequence encodes CASSQNQVEGYNEQFF.

The chain couples TRBV11-3 to TRBJ2-1; 12 bases map to TRBD2. Trimming took 5 bases from V and 4 from J; bases not matched to a gene: 6. The CDR3 length is 16 residues. Germline CDR1 SGHNT, CDR2 YENEEA. CDR3 in DNA: TGTGCCAGCAGCCACCCGACTAGCGGGGGTTACAATGAGCAGTTCTTC. Its translation: CASSHPTSGGYNEQFF.